This TCR beta chain was sequenced in a study of shared clonotypes between healthy human individuals (dated by TCRdb to 2018 to 2021). At the level of the whole study: The cohort included three men and a couple of women between 18 and 49 years of age. For each donor, three plates each were used for CD4 naive and CD4 memory, two plates were used for CD8 naive, and one plate was used for CD8 memory. Blood TCR repertoires of several healthy adults were deeply sequenced to estimate repertoire size and the extent of clonotype sharing between individuals. To increase sequencing depth and limit assay-specific biases, TCR repertoire library preparation and sequencing were carried out by different laboratories using diverse techniques. Each donor's leukapheresis produced roughly between about 0.8 and 8.9 billion PBMCs. Study-wide findings and limitations: Compared with non-shared clonotypes, clonotypes shared by all four sorted-subset donors had higher generation probabilities. Even with the large sequencing depth, rarefaction of the sorted-subset datasets indicated that sequencing was incomplete. Because the study included a small number of donors, the genetic and exposure-history diversity represented was limited. When four donors were compared, the shared fraction of clonotypes was around 4.6% for naive CD4, around 4% for naive CD8, more than 2% for memory CD4, and 0.4% for memory CD8. Sampling was restricted to blood, and TCR repertoires in tissue are likely to differ from TCR repertoires in blood. Estimated clonotype richness was generally larger for naive than for memory subsets. Pairwise subsampling led to the expectation that sequencing depth would affect the degree of clonotype sharing among donors.

TCR CDR3 regions were amplified from genomic DNA by multiplex PCR using the deep immunoSEQ assay. Extracted genomic DNA from each cell subset was spread evenly across all wells of several immunoSEQ 96-well plates, with each plate serving as a replicate. For sorted subsets, 200 to 250 ng genomic DNA, equal to about 30,000 T cell genomes, was loaded into each replicate PCR. Purified libraries were quantified with a Qubit 3.0 fluorometer, sized on a Bioanalyzer 2100, and re-quantified with the KAPA Library Quantification kit. Every immunoSEQ 96-well plate was sequenced on a dedicated single-read 150-cycle Illumina NextSeq 550 flow cell. For the original study's pipeline: Because the immunoSEQ output held only junctional sequences and lacked quality scores, the filtering could not match the filtering applied to full-length reads. To assign V/J genes and CDR3, sequences were annotated against IMGT germline references using PyIR, a Python wrapper for IgBLAST v1.9. Reads were removed for weak V/J assignments (E-value above 1e-6), missing CDR3, stop codons, out-of-frame junctions, or ambiguous translated residues. V3J clonotypes were defined as sequences sharing the same inferred V gene, J gene, and CDR3 amino acid sequence. Percentage overlap between repertoires was calculated by dividing the number of shared unique clonotypes by the size of the smaller repertoire. Three approaches were used to assess repertoire richness: RTK rarefaction, the Chao1 estimator, and Recon v2.1 estimates of unobserved clonotypes. Generation probabilities were computed with OLGA for all TCRbeta clonotypes obtained by the gDNA method from a few donors. TCRdb re-hosts the immuneACCESS table, in-frame sequences only. Its copies lack some clones; in the studies checked, an unresolved V gene accounts for under half of them, and the cause for the rest is not known. V and J calls plus clone size are reproduced from that table; the DNA served to infer D and trimming. Within this sample are around 550,000 clones, with 85% to 95% of them counted one time only. The ten largest clones represent approximately 0.11% of the sample.

CD8 naive samples consisted of CD45RO-negative cells that were positively selected for CCR7, yielding a CD45RA+CCR7+ population without TemRA cells. The donors were healthy, HIV-negative adults with no recently reported acute infections or vaccinations. Every donor was a Caucasian adult living in Nashville, Tennessee, USA. Blood was collected by leukapheresis, and PBMCs were isolated by Ficoll-Histopaque density gradient centrifugation and then cryopreserved in liquid nitrogen vapor phase. Analytical flow cytometry was used to check the purity and quantity of every magnetically sorted T cell population. Each sorted fraction had its genomic DNA isolated and then quantified by UV absorbance on a Nanodrop 2000c. CDR1 and CDR2 are read off the germline V gene as MDHEN and SYDVKM. Inclusive of the bounding cysteine and phenylalanine, the CDR3 is 15 residues long. Only the CDR3 DNA is retained, 45 bases long and in frame from the first base. V loses 5 bases at its end and J loses 1 base; junction bases beyond the gene matches: 6.

This clone has just one count. The target of this receptor is not known. Within one base of it there is no much larger clone, and no base qualities were kept. In this chain, TRBV28 is recombined with TRBJ1-1; TRBD1 fits 8 bases in the junction. Sequencing was performed on naive CD8+ T cells sorted from blood. Per the publication, the cell subset or site label means: CD45RA+CCR7+. This clonotype was sampled from a woman aged 30 to 39 in good health. The CDR3 protein: CASSHGQGKNTEAFF. Here is the DNA: TGTGCCAGCAGTCACGGACAGGGTAAGAACACTGAAGCTTTCTTT. When the CDR3 is completed using the reference TRBV28 and TRBJ1-1 genes on either side, the full variable domain is DVKVTQSSRYLVKRTGEKVFLECVQDMDHENMFWYRQDPGLGLRLIYFSYDVKMKEKGDIPEGYSVSREKKERFSLILESASTNQTSMYLCASSHGQGKNTEAFFGQGTRLTVV.